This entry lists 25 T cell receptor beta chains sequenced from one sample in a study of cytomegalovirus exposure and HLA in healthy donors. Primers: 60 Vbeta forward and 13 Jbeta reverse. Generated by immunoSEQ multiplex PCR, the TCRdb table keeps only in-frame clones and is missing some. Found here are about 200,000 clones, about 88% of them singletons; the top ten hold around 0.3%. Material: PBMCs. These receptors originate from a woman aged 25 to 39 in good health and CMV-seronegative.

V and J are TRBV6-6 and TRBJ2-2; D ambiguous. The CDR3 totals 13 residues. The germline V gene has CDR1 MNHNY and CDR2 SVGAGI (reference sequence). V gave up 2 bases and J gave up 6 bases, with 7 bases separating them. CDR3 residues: CASSYGGAGELFF. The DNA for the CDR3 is TGTGCCAGCAGTTACGGCGGCGCCGGGGAGCTGTTTTTT.

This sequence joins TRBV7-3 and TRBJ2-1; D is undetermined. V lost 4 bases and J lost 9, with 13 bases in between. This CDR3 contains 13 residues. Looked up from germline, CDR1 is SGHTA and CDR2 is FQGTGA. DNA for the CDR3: TGTGCCAGCAGCTCTAGGCCGCCAAGTGAGCAGTTCTTC. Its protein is CASSSRPPSEQFF.

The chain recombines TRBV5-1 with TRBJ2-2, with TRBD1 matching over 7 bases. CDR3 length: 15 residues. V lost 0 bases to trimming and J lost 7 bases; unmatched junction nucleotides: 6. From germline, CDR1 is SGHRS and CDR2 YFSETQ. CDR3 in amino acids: CASSLEYQGVGELFF. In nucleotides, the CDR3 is TGCGCCAGCAGCTTGGAATACCAGGGGGTCGGGGAGCTGTTTTTT.

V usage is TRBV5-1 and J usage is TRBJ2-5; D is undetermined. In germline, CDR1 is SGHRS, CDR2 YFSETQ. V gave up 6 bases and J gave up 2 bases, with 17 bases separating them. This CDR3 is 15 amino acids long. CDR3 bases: TGCGCCAGCAACCCATTAATAGCTGGGCAAGAGACCCAGTACTTC. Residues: CASNPLIAGQETQYF.

CDR3: CASSEAPPPAGYEQYF. The CDR3 nucleotides are TGTGCCAGCAGTGAAGCGCCTCCCCCGGCGGGATACGAGCAGTACTTC. The rearrangement joins TRBV6-1 to TRBJ2-7, with D tentatively TRBD2 (6 bases). The CDR3 runs to 16 residues. Deletions cut 0 bases from V and 4 bases from J, with 16 bases between. Germline CDR1 MNHNS, CDR2 SASEGT.

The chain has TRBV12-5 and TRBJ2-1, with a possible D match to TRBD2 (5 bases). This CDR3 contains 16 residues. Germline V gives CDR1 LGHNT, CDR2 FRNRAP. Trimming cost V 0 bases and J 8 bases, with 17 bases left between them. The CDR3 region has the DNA TGTGCTAGTGGTTTGGTACTTGGTCGGGAATCTGATGAGCAGTTCTTC. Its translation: CASGLVLGRESDEQFF.

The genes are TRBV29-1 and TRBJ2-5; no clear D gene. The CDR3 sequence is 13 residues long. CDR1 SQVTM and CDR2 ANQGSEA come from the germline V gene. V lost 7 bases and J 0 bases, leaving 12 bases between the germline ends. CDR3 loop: CSDNDKYQETQYF. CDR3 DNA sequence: TGCAGCGACAACGACAAGTACCAAGAGACCCAGTACTTC.

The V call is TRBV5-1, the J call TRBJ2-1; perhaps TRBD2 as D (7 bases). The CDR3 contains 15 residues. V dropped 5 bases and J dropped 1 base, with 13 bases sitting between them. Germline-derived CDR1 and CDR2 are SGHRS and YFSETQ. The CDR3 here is CASRVAGASYNEQFF. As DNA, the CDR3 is TGCGCCAGCAGGGTGGCGGGGGCATCCTACAATGAGCAGTTCTTC.

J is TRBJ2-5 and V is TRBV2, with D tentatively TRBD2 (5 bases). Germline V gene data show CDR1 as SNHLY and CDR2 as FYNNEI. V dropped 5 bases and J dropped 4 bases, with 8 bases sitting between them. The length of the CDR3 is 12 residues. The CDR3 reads CASSPGRETQYF. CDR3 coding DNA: TGTGCCAGCAGTCCGGGAAGAGAGACCCAGTACTTC.

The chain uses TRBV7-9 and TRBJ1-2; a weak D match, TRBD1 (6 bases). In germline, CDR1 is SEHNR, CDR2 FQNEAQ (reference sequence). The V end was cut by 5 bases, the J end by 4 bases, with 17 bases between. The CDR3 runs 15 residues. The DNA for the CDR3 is TGTGCCAGCAGCCATCAGGGGAGTGCGGTCTATGGCTACACCTTC. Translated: CASSHQGSAVYGYTF.

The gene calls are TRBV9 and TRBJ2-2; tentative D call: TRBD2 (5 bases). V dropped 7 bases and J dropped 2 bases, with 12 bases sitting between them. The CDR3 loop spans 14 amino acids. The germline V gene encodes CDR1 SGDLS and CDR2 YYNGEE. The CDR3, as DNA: TGTGCCAGCGGGATTGAGGGAAACACCGGGGAGCTGTTTTTT. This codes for CASGIEGNTGELFF.

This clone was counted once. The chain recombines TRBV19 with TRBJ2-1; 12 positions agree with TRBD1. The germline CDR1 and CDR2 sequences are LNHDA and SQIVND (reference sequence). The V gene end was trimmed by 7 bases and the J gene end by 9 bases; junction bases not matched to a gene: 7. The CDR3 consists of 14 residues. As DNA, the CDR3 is TGTGCCAGTACCGGGACAGGGGGCTTCAGTGAGCAGTTCTTC. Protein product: CASTGTGGFSEQFF.

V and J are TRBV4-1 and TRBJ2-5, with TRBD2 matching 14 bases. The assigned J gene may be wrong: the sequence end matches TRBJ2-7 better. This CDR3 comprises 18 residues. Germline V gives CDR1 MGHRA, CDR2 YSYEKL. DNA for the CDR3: TGCGCCAGCAGCTATTCTACCGGGACTAGCGGGAGCTCCTACGAGCAGTACTTC. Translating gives CASSYSTGTSGSSYEQYF.

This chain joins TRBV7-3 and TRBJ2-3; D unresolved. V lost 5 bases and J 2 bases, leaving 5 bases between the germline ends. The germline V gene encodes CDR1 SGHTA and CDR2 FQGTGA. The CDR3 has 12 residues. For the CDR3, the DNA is TGTGCCAGCAGCCCATTCACAGATACGCAGTATTTT. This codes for CASSPFTDTQYF.

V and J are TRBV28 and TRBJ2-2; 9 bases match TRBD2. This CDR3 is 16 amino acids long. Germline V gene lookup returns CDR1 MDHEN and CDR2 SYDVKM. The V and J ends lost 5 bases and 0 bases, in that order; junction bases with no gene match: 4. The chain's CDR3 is CASSLRLAANTGELFF. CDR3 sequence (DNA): TGTGCCAGCAGTCTCCGACTAGCGGCGAACACCGGGGAGCTGTTTTTT.

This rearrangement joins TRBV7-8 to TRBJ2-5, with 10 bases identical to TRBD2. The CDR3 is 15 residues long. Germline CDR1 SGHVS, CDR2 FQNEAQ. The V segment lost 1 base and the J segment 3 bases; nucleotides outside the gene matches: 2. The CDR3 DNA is TGTGCCAGCAGCTTAGTACTAGCGGGAAAAGAGACCCAGTACTTC. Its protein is CASSLVLAGKETQYF. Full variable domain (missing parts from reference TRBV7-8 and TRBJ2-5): GAGVSQSPRYKVAKRGQDVALRCDPISGHVSLFWYQQALGQGPEFLTYFQNEAQLDKSGLPSDRFFAERPEGSVSTLKIQRTQQEDSAVYLCASSLVLAGKETQYFGPGTRLLVL.

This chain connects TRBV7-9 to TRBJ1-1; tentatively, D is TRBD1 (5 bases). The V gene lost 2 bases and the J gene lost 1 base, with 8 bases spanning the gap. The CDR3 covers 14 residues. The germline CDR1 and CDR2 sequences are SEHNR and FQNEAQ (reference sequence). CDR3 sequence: CASSLLTGNTEAFF. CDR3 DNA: TGTGCCAGCAGCTTACTCACAGGGAACACTGAAGCTTTCTTT. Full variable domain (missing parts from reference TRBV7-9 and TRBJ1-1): DTGVSQNPRHKITKRGQNVTFRCDPISEHNRLYWYRQTLGQGPEFLTYFQNEAQLEKSRLLSDRFSAERPKGSFSTLEIQRTEQGDSAMYLCASSLLTGNTEAFFGQGTRLTVV.

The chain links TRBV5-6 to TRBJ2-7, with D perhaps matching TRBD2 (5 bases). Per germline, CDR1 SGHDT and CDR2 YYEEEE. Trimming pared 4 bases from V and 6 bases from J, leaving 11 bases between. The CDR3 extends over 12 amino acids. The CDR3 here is CASSLGVTEQYF. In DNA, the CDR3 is TGTGCCAGCAGCCTCGGGGTTACCGAGCAGTACTTC.

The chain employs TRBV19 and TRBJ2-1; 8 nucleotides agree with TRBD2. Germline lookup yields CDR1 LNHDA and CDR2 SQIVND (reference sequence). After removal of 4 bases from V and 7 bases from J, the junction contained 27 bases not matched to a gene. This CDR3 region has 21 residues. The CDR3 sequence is CASSTPPGGDLAAMVGNEQFF. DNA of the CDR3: TGTGCCAGTAGTACCCCGCCCGGGGGGGACCTAGCGGCTATGGTAGGAAATGAGCAGTTCTTC.

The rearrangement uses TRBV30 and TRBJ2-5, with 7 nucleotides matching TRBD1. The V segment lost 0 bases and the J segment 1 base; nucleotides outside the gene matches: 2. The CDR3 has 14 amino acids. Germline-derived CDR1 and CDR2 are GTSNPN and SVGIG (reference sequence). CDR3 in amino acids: CAWSVRGIQETQYF. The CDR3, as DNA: TGTGCCTGGAGTGTCAGGGGGATCCAAGAGACCCAGTACTTC.

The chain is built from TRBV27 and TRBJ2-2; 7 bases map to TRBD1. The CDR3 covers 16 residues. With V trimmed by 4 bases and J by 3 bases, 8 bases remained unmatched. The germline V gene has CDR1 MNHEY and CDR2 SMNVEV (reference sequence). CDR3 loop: CASSSPQGVYTGELFF. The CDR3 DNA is TGTGCCAGCAGTTCCCCCCAGGGGGTATACACCGGGGAGCTGTTTTTT.

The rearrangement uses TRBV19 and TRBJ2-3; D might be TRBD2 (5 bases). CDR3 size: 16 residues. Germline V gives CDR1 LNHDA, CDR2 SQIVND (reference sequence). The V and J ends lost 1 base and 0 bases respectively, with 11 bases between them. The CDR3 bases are TGTGCCAGTAGTATAGTATGGACTCCTAGCACAGATACGCAGTATTTT. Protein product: CASSIVWTPSTDTQYF.

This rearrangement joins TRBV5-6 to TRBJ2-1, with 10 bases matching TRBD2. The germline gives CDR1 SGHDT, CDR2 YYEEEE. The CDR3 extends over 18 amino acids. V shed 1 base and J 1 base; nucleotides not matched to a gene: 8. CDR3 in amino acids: CASSLFLAGDASYNEQFF. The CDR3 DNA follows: TGTGCCAGCAGCTTGTTTCTAGCGGGAGACGCGTCCTACAATGAGCAGTTCTTC.

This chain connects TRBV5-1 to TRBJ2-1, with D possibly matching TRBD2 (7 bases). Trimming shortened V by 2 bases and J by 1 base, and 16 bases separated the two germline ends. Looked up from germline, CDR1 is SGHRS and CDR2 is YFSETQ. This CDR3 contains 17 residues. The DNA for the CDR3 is TGCGCCAGCAGCTTAAGTCGGGGGGCGGTTTCCTACAATGAGCAGTTCTTC. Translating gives CASSLSRGAVSYNEQFF.

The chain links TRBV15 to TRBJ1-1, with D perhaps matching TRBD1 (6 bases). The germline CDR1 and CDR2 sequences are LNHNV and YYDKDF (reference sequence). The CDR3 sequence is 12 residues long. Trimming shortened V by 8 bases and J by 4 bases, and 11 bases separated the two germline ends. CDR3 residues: CATRGRGTEAFF. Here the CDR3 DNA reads TGTGCCACCCGGGGCAGGGGCACTGAAGCTTTCTTT.